This T cell receptor (beta chain) was captured by sequencing in a study of cytomegalovirus exposure and HLA in healthy donors. For the study at large: Prior work identified 95 million to 120 million unique TCR beta sequences in roughly 190 million T cells.

The germline V gene has CDR1 MNHNY and CDR2 SVGAGI (reference sequence). V was trimmed by 4 bases and J by 4 bases, leaving 11 bases between them. The CDR3 has 14 residues. Primers included in the PCR were 60 Vbeta and 13 Jbeta primers. As processed by the authors: Among the unique TCR beta chains that a later analysis counted, around 82 million in all, around 11 million were shared. Measured with immunoSEQ multiplex PCR; TCRdb has only the in-frame clones, and not every one. The D gene and trimming were derived from the DNA, and the V and J assignments and clone size from that table. Among 65,000 to 75,000 clones listed, almost 70% were seen once. Overall study results and limits: Links to common viral pathogens appeared, in a later analysis, for several of the most significant clusters.

This clone was recorded many times. Its antigen is currently unknown. This clonotype was obtained from a man aged 40-50 years in good health and CMV-seropositive. Sequenced: PBMCs. The chain joins TRBV6-6 to TRBJ1-5; weak D call: TRBD1 (5 bases). CDR3 amino acids: CASSSTGGNQPQHF. Here the CDR3 DNA reads TGTGCCAGCAGTTCCACCGGGGGGAATCAGCCCCAGCATTTT.